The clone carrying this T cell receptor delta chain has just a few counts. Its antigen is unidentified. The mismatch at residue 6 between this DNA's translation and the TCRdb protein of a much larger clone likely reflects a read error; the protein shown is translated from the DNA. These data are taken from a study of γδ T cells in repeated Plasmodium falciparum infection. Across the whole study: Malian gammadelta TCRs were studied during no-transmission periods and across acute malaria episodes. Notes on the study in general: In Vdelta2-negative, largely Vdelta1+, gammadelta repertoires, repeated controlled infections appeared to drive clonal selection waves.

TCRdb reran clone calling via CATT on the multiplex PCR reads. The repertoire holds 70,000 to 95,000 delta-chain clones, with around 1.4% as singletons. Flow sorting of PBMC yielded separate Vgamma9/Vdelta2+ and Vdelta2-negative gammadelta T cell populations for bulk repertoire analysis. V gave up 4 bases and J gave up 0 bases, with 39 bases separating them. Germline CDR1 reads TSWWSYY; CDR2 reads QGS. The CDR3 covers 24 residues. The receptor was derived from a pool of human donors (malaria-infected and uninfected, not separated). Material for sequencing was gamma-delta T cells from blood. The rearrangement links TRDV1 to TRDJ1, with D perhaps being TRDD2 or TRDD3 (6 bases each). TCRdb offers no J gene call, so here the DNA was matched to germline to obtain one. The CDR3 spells CALGVSSYFGSNTGRLGYTDKLIF. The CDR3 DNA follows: TGTGCTCTTGGGGTCTCCTCCTACTTCGGATCAAATACTGGGCGACTAGGGTACACCGATAAACTCATCTTT.